The TCR beta chain under discussion was sequenced for a study of T cells after yellow fever vaccination. Overall study results and limits: Reappearance after the booster was seen for most primary-vaccination clones, at 95% to 96% CD4 and 80% to 90% CD8.

Each CDR3 protein is one row after TCRdb ran MiXCR on the 5' RACE reads. The sample lists some 80,000 distinct CDR3 sequences, more than 10% occurring once. The CDR3 is 14 amino acids. CDR1 and CDR2 from the germline V gene are SGHRS and YFSETQ. With 5 bases clipped from V and 5 bases from J, the junction kept 8 bases outside the gene matches. This receptor was identified in a man younger than 35 who received the YFV17D yellow fever vaccine. The input for sequencing was CD8+ T cells not binding an NS4B(214-222) dextramer, sorted from PBMCs, taken roughly 20 days after the first yellow fever vaccination. The J gene is TRBJ2-7, the V gene TRBV5-1; 9 bases are a match to TRBD1. CDR3 DNA sequence: TGCGCCAGCAGTTTTACAGGGGGCCTAAACGAGCAGTACTTC. This translates into CASSFTGGLNEQYF.